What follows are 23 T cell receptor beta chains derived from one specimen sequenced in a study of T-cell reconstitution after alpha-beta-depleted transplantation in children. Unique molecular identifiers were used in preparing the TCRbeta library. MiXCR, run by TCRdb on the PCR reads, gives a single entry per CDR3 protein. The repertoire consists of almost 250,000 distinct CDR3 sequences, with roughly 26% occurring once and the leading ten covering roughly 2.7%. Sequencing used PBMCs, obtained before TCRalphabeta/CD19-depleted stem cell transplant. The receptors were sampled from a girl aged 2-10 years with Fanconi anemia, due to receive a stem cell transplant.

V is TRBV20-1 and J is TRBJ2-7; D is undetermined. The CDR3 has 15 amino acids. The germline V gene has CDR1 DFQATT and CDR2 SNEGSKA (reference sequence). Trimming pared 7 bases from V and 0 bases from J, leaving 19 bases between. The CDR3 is CSGVAGGADSYEQYF. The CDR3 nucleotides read TGCAGTGGGGTGGCAGGTGGTGCGGACTCCTACGAGCAGTACTTC.

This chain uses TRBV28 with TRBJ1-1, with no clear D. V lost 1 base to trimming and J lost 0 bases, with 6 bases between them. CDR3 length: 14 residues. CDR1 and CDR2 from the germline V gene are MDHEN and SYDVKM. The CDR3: CASSLLAVNTEAFF. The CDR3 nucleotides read TGTGCCAGCAGTTTATTGGCAGTGAACACTGAAGCTTTCTTT.

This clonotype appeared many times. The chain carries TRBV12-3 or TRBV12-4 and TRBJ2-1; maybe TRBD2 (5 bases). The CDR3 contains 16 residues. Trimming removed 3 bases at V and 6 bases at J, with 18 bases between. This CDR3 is CASSLISGGMANEQFF. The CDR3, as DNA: TGTGCCAGCAGTTTGATCAGCGGTGGGATGGCCAATGAGCAGTTCTTC.

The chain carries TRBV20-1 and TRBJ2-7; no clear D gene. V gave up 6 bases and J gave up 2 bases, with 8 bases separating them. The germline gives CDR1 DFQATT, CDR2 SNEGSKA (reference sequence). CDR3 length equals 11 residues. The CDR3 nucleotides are TGCAGTGCAAGGACCCCCTACGAGCAGTACTTC. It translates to CSARTPYEQYF.

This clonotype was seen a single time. The CDR3 nucleotides are TGTGCCAGCAGCCCAGGACAGGTTACAGATACGCAGTATTTT. As protein: CASSPGQVTDTQYF. The gene calls are TRBV5-4 and TRBJ2-3; 7 nucleotides match TRBD1. The V gene end was trimmed by 4 bases and the J gene end by 3 bases; junction bases not matched to a gene: 5. The germline CDR1 and CDR2 sequences are SGHNT and YYREEE (reference sequence). The CDR3 totals 14 residues.

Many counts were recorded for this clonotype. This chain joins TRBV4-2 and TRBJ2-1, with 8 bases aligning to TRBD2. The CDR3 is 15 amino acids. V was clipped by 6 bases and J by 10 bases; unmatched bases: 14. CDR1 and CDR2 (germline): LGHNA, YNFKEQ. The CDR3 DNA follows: TGTGCCAGCAGGCCCCAATTTACTATAGCGGGGGAGCAGTTCTTC. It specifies CASRPQFTIAGEQFF.

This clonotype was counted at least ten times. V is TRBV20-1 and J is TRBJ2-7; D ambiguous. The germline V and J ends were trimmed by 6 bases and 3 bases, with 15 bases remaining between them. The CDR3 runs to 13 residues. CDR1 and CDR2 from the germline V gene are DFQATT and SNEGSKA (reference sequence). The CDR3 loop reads CSAAALPFYEQYF. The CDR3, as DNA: TGCAGTGCGGCAGCCCTACCGTTCTACGAGCAGTACTTC.

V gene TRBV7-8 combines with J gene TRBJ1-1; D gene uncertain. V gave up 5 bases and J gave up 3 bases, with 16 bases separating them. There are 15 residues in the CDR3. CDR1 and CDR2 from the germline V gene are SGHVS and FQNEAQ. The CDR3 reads CASSRPWGRDTEAFF. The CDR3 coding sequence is TGTGCCAGCAGCCGCCCATGGGGTAGGGACACTGAAGCTTTCTTT.

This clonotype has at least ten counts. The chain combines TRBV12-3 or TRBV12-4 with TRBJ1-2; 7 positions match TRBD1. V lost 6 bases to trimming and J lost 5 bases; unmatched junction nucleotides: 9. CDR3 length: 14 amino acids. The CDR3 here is CASSHPGGGYGYTF. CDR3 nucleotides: TGTGCCAGCAGCCATCCAGGGGGGGGATATGGCTACACCTTC.

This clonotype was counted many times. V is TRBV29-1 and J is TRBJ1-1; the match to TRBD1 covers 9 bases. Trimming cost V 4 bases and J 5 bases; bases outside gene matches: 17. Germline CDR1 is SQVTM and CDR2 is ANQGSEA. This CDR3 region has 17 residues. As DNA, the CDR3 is TGCAGCGTTGGGGGTATGACAGGGGACAGGGCTCGAACTGAAGCTTTCTTT. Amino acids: CSVGGMTGDRARTEAFF.

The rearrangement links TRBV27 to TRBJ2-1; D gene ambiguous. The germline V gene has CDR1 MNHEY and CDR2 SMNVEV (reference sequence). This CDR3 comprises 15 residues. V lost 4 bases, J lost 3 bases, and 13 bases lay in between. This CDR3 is CASSYGNYYYNEQFF. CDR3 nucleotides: TGTGCCAGCAGTTATGGGAACTACTACTACAATGAGCAGTTCTTC.

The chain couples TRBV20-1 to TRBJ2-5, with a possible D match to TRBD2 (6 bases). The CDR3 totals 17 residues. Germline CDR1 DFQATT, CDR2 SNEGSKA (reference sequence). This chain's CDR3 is CCEHPRWASANQETQYF. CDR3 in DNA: TGCTGCGAACATCCGAGGTGGGCTAGCGCAAACCAAGAGACCCAGTACTTC.

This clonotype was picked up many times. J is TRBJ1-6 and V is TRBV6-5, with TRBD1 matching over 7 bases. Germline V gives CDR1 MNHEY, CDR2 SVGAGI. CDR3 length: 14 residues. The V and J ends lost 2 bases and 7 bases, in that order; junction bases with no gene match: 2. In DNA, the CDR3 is TGTGCCAGCAGTTACAGGGGACAGAATTCACCCCTCCACTTT. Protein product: CASSYRGQNSPLHF.

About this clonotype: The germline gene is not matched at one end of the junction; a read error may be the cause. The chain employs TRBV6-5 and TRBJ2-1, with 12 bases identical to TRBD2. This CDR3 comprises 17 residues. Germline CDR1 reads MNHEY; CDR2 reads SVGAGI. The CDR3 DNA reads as TGTGCCAGCAGCTACTTCCCGCGACTAGCGGGAGCTGATGAGCAGTTCTTC. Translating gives CASSYFPRLAGADEQFF.

CDR3: CSAFVGGGYGYTF. The CDR3, as DNA: TGCAGTGCGTTCGTAGGGGGCGGCTATGGCTACACCTTC. This chain links TRBV20-1 with TRBJ1-2, with TRBD1 matching over 7 bases. The J segment lost 4 bases and the V segment lost 6 bases, leaving 8 bases of the junction unmatched. The CDR3 is 13 amino acids. Germline CDR1 DFQATT, CDR2 SNEGSKA (reference sequence).

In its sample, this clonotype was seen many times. The CDR3 DNA reads as TGCAGTGCTAGAGGAGCAGGGGCAGATACGCAGTATTTT. Its protein is CSARGAGADTQYF. This sequence joins TRBV20-1 and TRBJ2-3; weak D call: TRBD1 (6 bases). Germline CDR1 DFQATT, CDR2 SNEGSKA (reference sequence). With 1 base removed from V and 4 bases from J, the gap between germline ends came to 9 bases. The CDR3 covers 13 residues.

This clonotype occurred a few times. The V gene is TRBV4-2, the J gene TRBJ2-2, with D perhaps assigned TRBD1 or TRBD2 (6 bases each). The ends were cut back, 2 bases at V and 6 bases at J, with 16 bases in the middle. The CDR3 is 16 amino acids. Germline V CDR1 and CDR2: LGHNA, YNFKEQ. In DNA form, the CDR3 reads TGTGCCAGCAGCCAAACAGGGACTGCCTTTCCCGGGGAGCTGTTTTTT. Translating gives CASSQTGTAFPGELFF.

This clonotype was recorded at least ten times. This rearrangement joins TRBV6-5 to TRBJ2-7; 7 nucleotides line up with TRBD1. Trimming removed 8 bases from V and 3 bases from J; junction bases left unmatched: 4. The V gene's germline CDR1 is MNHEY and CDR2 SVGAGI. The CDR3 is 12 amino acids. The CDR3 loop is CASGDSYYEQYF. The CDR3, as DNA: TGTGCCAGCGGGGACAGTTACTACGAGCAGTACTTC.

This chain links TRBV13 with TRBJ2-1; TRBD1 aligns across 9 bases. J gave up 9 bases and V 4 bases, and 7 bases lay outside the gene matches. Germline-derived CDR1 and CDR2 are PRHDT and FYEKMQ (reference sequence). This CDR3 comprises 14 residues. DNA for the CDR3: TGTGCCAGCAGCTCGGAGGGACAGGGAAGTGAGCAGTTCTTC. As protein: CASSSEGQGSEQFF.

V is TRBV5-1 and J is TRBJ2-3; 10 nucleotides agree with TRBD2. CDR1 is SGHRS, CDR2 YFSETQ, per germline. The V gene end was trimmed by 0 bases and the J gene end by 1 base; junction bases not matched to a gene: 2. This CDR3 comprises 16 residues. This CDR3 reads CASSLGGTSGTDTQYF. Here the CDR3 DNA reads TGCGCCAGCAGCTTGGGCGGGACTAGCGGCACAGATACGCAGTATTTT.

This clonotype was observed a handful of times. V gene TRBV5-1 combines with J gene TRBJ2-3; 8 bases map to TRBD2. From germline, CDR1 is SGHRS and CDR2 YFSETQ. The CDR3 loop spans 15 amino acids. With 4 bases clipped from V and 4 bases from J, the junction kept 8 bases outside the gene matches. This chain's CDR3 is CASSTGGGRPDTQYF. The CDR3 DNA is TGCGCCAGCAGCACGGGCGGGGGGCGCCCAGATACGCAGTATTTT. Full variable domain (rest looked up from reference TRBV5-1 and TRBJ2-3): KAGVTQTPRYLIKTRGQQVTLSCSPISGHRSVSWYQQTPGQGLQFLFEYFSETQRNKGNFPGRFSGRQFSNSRSEMNVSTLELGDSALYLCASSTGGGRPDTQYFGPGTRLTVL.

The CDR3 sequence is CASSVTATMSREQYF. The CDR3, as DNA: TGTGCCAGCAGTGTGACAGCAACTATGTCTCGGGAGCAGTACTTC. V gene TRBV6-1 combines with J gene TRBJ2-7, with a tentative D call TRBD1 (5 bases). The CDR3 is 15 amino acids. Germline loops: CDR1 MNHNS, CDR2 SASEGT. With 4 bases removed from V and 7 bases from J, the gap between germline ends came to 20 bases.

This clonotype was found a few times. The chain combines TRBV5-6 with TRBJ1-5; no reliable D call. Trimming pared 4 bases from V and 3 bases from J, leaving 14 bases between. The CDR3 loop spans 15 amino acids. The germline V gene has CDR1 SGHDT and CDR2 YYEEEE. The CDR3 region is CASSRLSGFNQPQHF. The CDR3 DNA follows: TGTGCCAGCAGCCGACTATCAGGCTTCAATCAGCCCCAGCATTTT.